The sequence of this T cell receptor beta chain was determined in a study of shared clonotypes between healthy human individuals (TCRdb year 2020). Regarding the complete study: Two women and three men aged 18 to 49 years were included in the cohort. Between about 0.8 and 9 billion PBMCs per donor were obtained by leukapheresis. Different laboratories and diverse techniques were used to prepare libraries and sequence TCR repertoires, to increase sequencing depth and limit assay-specific biases. To estimate repertoire size and how much clonotypes are shared between individuals, the study performed deep sequencing of blood TCR repertoires from 4 to 6 healthy adults. For each donor, CD4 naive and CD4 memory were each run on three plates, CD8 naive on two plates, and CD8 memory on one plate.

Healthy HIV-negative adults with no recently reported acute infections or vaccinations were included as donors. Every donor was a Caucasian adult residing in Nashville, Tennessee, USA. Magnetic negative selection was used to enrich CD4+ T cells, after which naive cells were positively selected on CD45RA and the negative fraction became the memory subset. Blood was collected by leukapheresis, and PBMCs were isolated by Ficoll-Histopaque density gradient centrifugation and then cryopreserved in liquid nitrogen vapor phase. Purity and quantity of every magnetically sorted T cell population were checked by analytical flow cytometry. From each sorted fraction, genomic DNA was isolated and quantified by UV absorbance on a Nanodrop 2000c. Using the deep immunoSEQ assay, TCR CDR3 regions were amplified from genomic DNA by multiplex PCR. Extracted genomic DNA from each cell subset was distributed evenly across all wells of several immunoSEQ 96-well plates, and each plate was treated as a replicate. For sorted subsets, around 0.2 ug of genomic DNA, equivalent to 30,000 or so T cell genomes, went into each replicate PCR. Purified libraries were measured with a Qubit 3.0 fluorometer, size-checked on a Bioanalyzer 2100, and measured again with the KAPA Library Quantification kit. Every immunoSEQ 96-well plate was sequenced on a separate single-read 150-cycle Illumina NextSeq 550 flow cell. Under the source paper's analysis protocol: Because the immunoSEQ output included only junctional sequences and no quality scores, the filtering could not be the same as the filtering used for full-length reads. To assign V/J genes and CDR3, sequences were annotated against IMGT germline references using PyIR, a Python wrapper for IgBLAST v1.9. Any read was removed if the V/J assignment was weak (E-value above 1e-6), the CDR3 was missing, or the read contained stop codons, out-of-frame junctions, or ambiguous translated residues. A V3J clonotype was defined by an identical inferred V gene, J gene, and CDR3 amino acid sequence. Percentage overlap between repertoires was computed as shared unique clonotypes divided by the size of the smaller repertoire. Richness of each repertoire was evaluated using RTK rarefaction, the Chao1 estimator, and Recon v2.1 estimates of unobserved clonotypes. Generation probabilities for all TCRbeta clonotypes obtained by the gDNA method from a handful of donors were computed using OLGA. Here the immuneACCESS table is served through TCRdb, limited to in-frame sequences with V and J called. Missing clones are a known gap in these copies; in checked studies unresolved V genes cover under half, and the rest lacks a known reason. The V and J calls and clone size are taken from that table; D and trimming were inferred from the DNA. In this sample the table shows some 2,000,000 clones, roughly 96% of which occur a single time. 0.13% of the sample is in the top ten clones.

Broad study findings and their caveats: Across a few donors, around 5.4% of naive CD4, over 3% of naive CD8, around 2.5% of memory CD4, and 0.4% to 0.45% of memory CD8 clonotypes were shared. Even with the large sequencing depth, rarefaction of the sorted-subset datasets indicated that sequencing was incomplete. Larger estimated clonotype richness was generally found for naive subsets than for memory subsets. Pairwise subsampling led to the expectation that sequencing depth would affect the degree of clonotype sharing among donors. Sampling was restricted to blood, and TCR repertoires in tissues likely differ from the TCR repertoires found in blood. Compared with non-shared clonotypes, clonotypes shared by all four sorted-subset donors had higher generation probabilities. Because the study included a small number of donors, the genetic and exposure-history diversity represented was limited.

About this clone: No antigen is known for it. Base qualities are not at hand, and no much larger clone is one base apart.

Taken from the germline V gene, the CDR1 and CDR2 loops are SGHTS and YDEGEE. The CDR3 starts with the cysteine, ends with the phenylalanine, and has 15 residues. Only the CDR3 part of the read is kept: 45 bases, read in frame from the first base. Trimming accounts for 2 bases at V and 2 bases at J, while the number of junction bases matched to no gene is 5. Sequencing was done on a sample of naive CD4+ T cells sorted from blood. The cell subset or site label, read with the paper, signifies: CD45RA+ positively selected. This receptor was taken from a man aged 18 to 35 in good health. The rearranged segments are TRBV5-8 and TRBJ2-7, with 9 junctional bases fitting TRBD2. The CDR3 protein: CASSLQAGGTYEQYF. The DNA is as follows: TGTGCCAGCAGCTTACAAGCGGGAGGAACCTACGAGCAGTACTTC.